The clone carrying this T cell receptor (beta chain) was seen once. The PCR had 60 Vbeta and 13 Jbeta primers. Here immunoSEQ multiplex PCR was the method, and the copy in TCRdb shows in-frame clones only, minus some. The table lists roughly 90,000 clones, about 88% of them singletons. The data derive from a study of cytomegalovirus exposure and HLA in healthy donors. V was shortened by 2 bases and J by 1 base, with 5 bases between the two germline ends. Germline loops: CDR1 MNHEY, CDR2 SVGAGI. The CDR3 has 13 residues. The receptor's source is a man aged 18 to 29 in good health and CMV-seronegative. The gene calls are TRBV6-5 and TRBJ2-5, with D hard to call. The specimen was PBMCs. The CDR3 region has the DNA TGTGCCAGCAGTTACACGGTCCAAGAGACCCAGTACTTC. This encodes CASSYTVQETQYF.